These 11 T cell receptor beta chains were sequenced from one sample in a study of technical replicates of blood from a handful of donors. TCRdb's table, derived via immunoSEQ multiplex PCR, lists solely in-frame clones and lacks some. The sample has more than 65,000 clones; about 97% are singletons. The sample comprised T cells isolated from PBMCs. The receptors shown here come from a human donor in good health.

The chain has TRBV7-6 and TRBJ2-1; 14 bases map to TRBD2. CDR1 and CDR2 from the germline V gene are SGHVS and FNYEAQ. V gave up 5 bases and J gave up 9 bases; unmatched junction bases: 6. The CDR3 consists of 15 residues. This chain's CDR3 is CASSARLAGGLEQFF. The CDR3 bases are TGTGCCAGCAGCGCAAGACTAGCGGGAGGGCTTGAGCAGTTCTTC.

The chain is built from TRBV30 and TRBJ1-1; 9 positions agree with TRBD1. The V segment lost 5 bases and the J segment 3 bases; nucleotides outside the gene matches: 4. The CDR3 has 13 residues. Per germline, CDR1 GTSNPN and CDR2 SVGIG (reference sequence). The CDR3 spells CAWGQGLYTEAFF. The CDR3 coding sequence is TGTGCCTGGGGACAGGGGCTATACACTGAAGCTTTCTTT.

V usage is TRBV27 and J usage is TRBJ1-5, with 7 nucleotides matching TRBD1. Germline V lookup: CDR1 MNHEY, CDR2 SMNVEV (reference sequence). This CDR3 comprises 15 residues. Germline trimming cut 4 bases from V and 4 bases from J; bases unmatched to any gene: 7. Here the CDR3 DNA reads TGTGCCAGCAGTTACGACAGGGAAACGAATCAGCCCCAGCATTTT. It yields the protein CASSYDRETNQPQHF.

This rearrangement joins TRBV10-3 to TRBJ1-4; 9 nucleotides line up with TRBD1. The CDR3 consists of 16 residues. Unmatched junction bases numbered 13, after V lost 6 bases and J lost 8 bases. CDR1 and CDR2 from the germline V gene are ENHRY and SYGVKD. CDR3 amino acids: CAISGSQGAKREKLFF. CDR3 DNA: TGTGCCATCAGCGGCTCACAGGGGGCAAAAAGAGAAAAACTGTTTTTT.

The rearrangement joins TRBV25-1 to TRBJ2-5; D might be TRBD1 (6 bases). From germline, CDR1 is MGHDK and CDR2 SYGVNS. Trimming pared 3 bases from V and 2 bases from J, leaving 13 bases between. The CDR3 extends over 15 amino acids. For the CDR3, the DNA is TGTGCCAGCAGTGAGACACGGACAGATCAAGAGACCCAGTACTTC. It specifies CASSETRTDQETQYF. The full variable domain, rest sourced from reference TRBV25-1 and TRBJ2-5, is EADIYQTPRYLVIGTGKKITLECSQTMGHDKMYWYQQDPGMELHLIHYSYGVNSTEKGDLSSESTVSRIRTEHFPLTLESARPSHTSQYLCASSETRTDQETQYFGPGTRLLVL.

The chain joins TRBV5-1 to TRBJ2-7, with D possibly being TRBD2 (6 bases). CDR1 and CDR2 (germline): SGHRS, YFSETQ. Trimming removed 0 bases at V and 4 bases at J, with 14 bases between. The CDR3 runs 15 residues. CDR3 region: CASSLGTSQRYEQYF. CDR3 coding DNA: TGCGCCAGCAGCTTGGGTACTAGCCAGCGATACGAGCAGTACTTC.

The CDR3 sequence: CASSRDSVPNQPQHF. The CDR3 DNA follows: TGTGCCAGCAGTAGGGACAGCGTTCCCAATCAGCCCCAGCATTTT. The chain joins TRBV6-1 to TRBJ1-5, with 7 bases matching TRBD1. The CDR3 spans 15 residues. The germline V gene has CDR1 MNHNS and CDR2 SASEGT. The junction had 7 bases not matched to a gene; V was cut back by 5 bases and J by 3 bases.

The chain has TRBV27 and TRBJ1-2; D unclear. In germline, CDR1 is MNHEY, CDR2 SMNVEV (reference sequence). Trimming left V 6 bases short and J 0 bases short, with 11 bases between. The CDR3 runs 14 residues. CDR3 amino acids: CASRWAGSNYGYTF. The DNA for the CDR3 is TGTGCCAGCAGATGGGCAGGTTCTAACTATGGCTACACCTTC.

V and J are TRBV4-2 and TRBJ1-1; D might be TRBD1 (6 bases). Germline CDR1 and CDR2: LGHNA and YNFKEQ. The V and J ends lost 3 bases and 5 bases respectively, with 13 bases between them. The CDR3 extends over 14 amino acids. The CDR3 DNA follows: TGTGCCAGCAGCCAGAACCAGGGGTGGACTGAAGCTTTCTTT. Amino acids: CASSQNQGWTEAFF.

Concerning this clone: Other DNA sequences in this sample translate to the same CDR3. The chain has TRBV7-2 and TRBJ1-1; D not resolved. This CDR3 has 13 amino acids. Germline V gene lookup returns CDR1 SGHTA and CDR2 FQGNSA. V lost 6 bases, J lost 1 base, and 9 bases lay in between. The CDR3 nucleotides read TGTGCCAGCAGTCTTACAGCGAACACTGAAGCTTTCTTT. Amino acid sequence: CASSLTANTEAFF.

CDR3 sequence (DNA): TGCAGCGTGACAGGCGTCGGGGAGCTGTTTTTT. Translation gives CSVTGVGELFF. The chain joins TRBV29-1 to TRBJ2-2, with D possibly being TRBD1 (6 bases). CDR1 and CDR2 (germline): SQVTM, ANQGSEA. The CDR3 runs 11 residues. Trimming cost V 6 bases and J 7 bases, with 9 bases left between them.